A single sample gave rise to the 24 T cell receptor beta chains below, sequenced in a study of siplizumab effects on memory and regulatory T cells. Assay used: immunoSEQ multiplex PCR; TCRdb lists only in-frame clones, some missing. The sample consists of approximately 82,000 clones, approximately 90% of them appearing once. Input material: Tregs sorted from blood. The receptors shown here come from a human donor in good health.

DNA for the CDR3: TGTGCCATCAGACCGGGGGCTGATAGCAATCAGCCCCAGCATTTT. This gives the protein CAIRPGADSNQPQHF. V and J are TRBV10-3 and TRBJ1-5; perhaps TRBD1 as D (6 bases). This CDR3 has 15 amino acids. CDR1 is ENHRY, CDR2 SYGVKD, per germline. Trimming shortened V by 6 bases and J by 0 bases, and 12 bases separated the two germline ends.

J is TRBJ2-1 and V is TRBV6-5; 15 bases are shared with TRBD2. Germline CDR1 MNHEY, CDR2 SVGAGI. The CDR3 sequence is 15 residues long. Germline trimming cut 6 bases from V and 6 bases from J; bases unmatched to any gene: 3. The CDR3 DNA reads TGTGCCAGCAGCCGGGGACTAGCGGGGGGCAATGAGCAGTTCTTC. It codes for CASSRGLAGGNEQFF.

The rearrangement uses TRBV7-9 and TRBJ1-2; no clear D gene. Germline loops: CDR1 SEHNR, CDR2 FQNEAQ (reference sequence). The CDR3 consists of 15 residues. With 7 bases removed from V and 2 bases from J, the gap between germline ends came to 17 bases. The CDR3 bases are TGTGCCAGCAACAAATCCCCAGCAGGAAACTATGGCTACACCTTC. Its protein product is CASNKSPAGNYGYTF. Based on the CDR3 plus reference TRBV7-9 and TRBJ1-2, the full variable domain is DTGVSQNPRHKITKRGQNVTFRCDPISEHNRLYWYRQTLGQGPEFLTYFQNEAQLEKSRLLSDRFSAERPKGSFSTLEIQRTEQGDSAMYLCASNKSPAGNYGYTFGSGTRLTVV.

This clone was recorded only once. The chain joins TRBV27 to TRBJ1-1; a weak D match, TRBD1 (5 bases). The V gene lost 0 bases and the J gene lost 7 bases, with 9 bases spanning the gap. Germline CDR1 and CDR2: MNHEY and SMNVEV (reference sequence). The CDR3 sequence is 13 residues long. CDR3 protein: CASSLSVGLEAFF. CDR3 coding DNA: TGTGCCAGCAGTTTATCGGTGGGGCTTGAAGCTTTCTTT.

The chain combines TRBV4-3 with TRBJ2-1; no firm D call. Germline assignment: CDR1 LGHNA and CDR2 YSLEER. V was clipped by 1 base and J by 12 bases, with 13 bases between them. This CDR3 contains 13 residues. The CDR3 nucleotides read TGCGCCAGCAGCCAAGGGAGATACACACTGCAGTTCTTC. Its translation is CASSQGRYTLQFF.

The genes are TRBV28 and TRBJ2-5, with D uncertain. Germline assignment: CDR1 MDHEN and CDR2 SYDVKM. Between the trimmed V and J ends, which lost 5 bases and 9 bases, there was a span of 13 bases. The CDR3 spans 12 residues. In nucleotides, the CDR3 is TGTGCCAGCAGTCGCCCCCAGGCGGCCCAGTACTTC. Translating gives CASSRPQAAQYF.

This chain connects TRBV7-7 to TRBJ2-3; D may be TRBD2 (6 bases). The CDR3 spans 15 residues. The germline CDR1 and CDR2 sequences are SSHAT and FNYEAQ (reference sequence). The V end lost 1 base, the J end lost 1 base, and 9 bases lay between the germline ends. The CDR3 loop is CASSLGRVGTDTQYF. Here the CDR3 DNA reads TGTGCCAGCAGCTTAGGGAGGGTAGGCACAGATACGCAGTATTTT. Full variable domain (outside the CDR3, taken from reference TRBV7-7 and TRBJ2-3): GAGVSQSPRYKVTKRGQDVTLRCDPISSHATLYWYQQALGQGPEFLTYFNYEAQPDKSGLPSDRFSAERPEGSISTLTIQRTEQRDSAMYRCASSLGRVGTDTQYFGPGTRLTVL.

The gene calls are TRBV11-3 and TRBJ2-5; the match to TRBD1 covers 8 bases. This CDR3 has 15 amino acids. Germline loops: CDR1 SGHNT, CDR2 YENEEA. After removal of 6 bases from V and 4 bases from J, the junction contained 10 bases not matched to a gene. The CDR3 is CASSLGQGTAETQYF. Written as DNA, the CDR3 is TGTGCCAGCAGTCTCGGACAGGGAACGGCAGAGACCCAGTACTTC.

This clone has only a few counts. The chain recombines TRBV2 with TRBJ2-3; 12 bases fit TRBD2. Trimming removed 5 bases from V and 11 bases from J; junction bases left unmatched: 11. This CDR3 is 15 amino acids long. The germline CDR1 and CDR2 sequences are SNHLY and FYNNEI. CDR3 bases: TGTGCCAGCAGTCCCCTAGCGGGGGGGGTTACCCAGCAGTATTTT. Its translation: CASSPLAGGVTQQYF.

The chain links TRBV10-3 to TRBJ2-1, with 9 bases fitting TRBD1. The J segment lost 8 bases and the V segment lost 6 bases, leaving 11 bases of the junction unmatched. CDR3 length equals 15 residues. Germline V gives CDR1 ENHRY, CDR2 SYGVKD. CDR3 sequence: CAISPGQGLSHEQFF. The CDR3, as DNA: TGTGCCATCAGCCCGGGACAGGGTCTATCCCATGAGCAGTTCTTC.

This sequence joins TRBV5-5 and TRBJ1-6; 9 positions match TRBD1. V dropped 0 bases and J dropped 0; count of bases not matched to a gene: 7. The CDR3 length is 19 residues. Per germline, CDR1 SGHKS and CDR2 YYEKEE (reference sequence). The CDR3 loop is CASSLGGTGPSSYNSPLHF. The CDR3 bases are TGTGCCAGCAGCTTGGGGGGGACAGGGCCAAGCTCCTATAATTCACCCCTCCACTTT.

The chain carries TRBV2 and TRBJ1-2; D not certain. V was clipped by 3 bases and J by 8 bases, with 10 bases between them. The CDR3 is 12 amino acids. In germline, CDR1 is SNHLY, CDR2 FYNNEI. The CDR3, as DNA: TGTGCCAGCAGTGACACCTTTCGGGGCTACACCTTC. This codes for CASSDTFRGYTF.

The chain joins TRBV7-2 to TRBJ1-6; 9 positions agree with TRBD1. The CDR3 runs 15 residues. Germline CDR1 SGHTA, CDR2 FQGNSA. Losses at the gene ends were 0 bases for V and 10 bases for J; bases not matched to a gene: 4. The CDR3 protein is CASSLATGGGSPLHF. The CDR3 coding sequence is TGTGCCAGCAGCTTAGCAACAGGGGGCGGCTCACCCCTCCACTTT.

The chain couples TRBV19 to TRBJ1-2; tentative D call: TRBD1 (5 bases). V was pared by 3 bases and J by 4 bases, with 12 bases between. Looked up from germline, CDR1 is LNHDA and CDR2 is SQIVND (reference sequence). This CDR3 spans 14 amino acids. The CDR3 reads CASSMRRGSYGYTF. CDR3 coding DNA: TGTGCCAGTAGTATGAGGAGGGGATCCTATGGCTACACCTTC.

The genes are TRBV4-1 and TRBJ2-5; 12 bases line up with TRBD2. This CDR3 is built from 19 residues. In germline, CDR1 is MGHRA, CDR2 YSYEKL. After removal of 0 bases from V and 5 bases from J, the junction contained 13 bases not matched to a gene. CDR3 DNA: TGCGCCAGCAGCCAAGATCTGGCCGCTAGCGGGGGGGCGTGGGAGACCCAGTACTTC. This translates into CASSQDLAASGGAWETQYF.

The chain recombines TRBV6-1 with TRBJ1-5; 9 nucleotides line up with TRBD1. V lost 4 bases, J lost 1 base, and 5 bases stayed unmatched. CDR3 length equals 16 residues. Germline lookup yields CDR1 MNHNS and CDR2 SASEGT. The CDR3 sequence is CASSARTGVSNQPQHF. In nucleotides, the CDR3 is TGTGCCAGCAGTGCCCGGACAGGGGTAAGCAATCAGCCCCAGCATTTT.

This clone was counted at least ten times. The rearrangement joins TRBV18 to TRBJ1-1; a possible D gene is TRBD1 (6 bases). The CDR3 loop spans 14 amino acids. Germline V CDR1 and CDR2: KGHSH, LQKENI. V was shortened by 0 bases and J by 3 bases, with 8 bases between the two germline ends. The DNA for the CDR3 is TGTGCCAGCTCACCACCACAGGGTGACACTGAAGCTTTCTTT. The encoded protein is CASSPPQGDTEAFF.

The chain employs TRBV10-3 and TRBJ2-3; a possible D gene is TRBD2 (6 bases). Germline CDR1 and CDR2: ENHRY and SYGVKD. V was trimmed by 3 bases and J by 1 base, leaving 11 bases between them. The CDR3 totals 15 residues. The CDR3 is CAISEFGGGTDTQYF. The CDR3 region has the DNA TGTGCCATCAGTGAATTCGGGGGAGGCACAGATACGCAGTATTTT.

The rearrangement uses TRBV21-1 and TRBJ2-4; TRBD1 is taken as the D call from the table, unchecked against the DNA. TRBV21-1 is a recognized pseudogene. This CDR3 spans 13 amino acids. The CDR3 bases are TGTGCCAACCAGAATCTAGCCAAAAACATTCAGTACTTC. Residues: CANQNLAKNIQYF.

The chain recombines TRBV15 with TRBJ2-5; D gene unclear. The V end lost 0 bases, the J end lost 5 bases, and 7 bases lay between the germline ends. The CDR3 covers 13 residues. The germline V gene encodes CDR1 LNHNV and CDR2 YYDKDF (reference sequence). DNA for the CDR3: TGTGCCACCAGCAGAGATATGCCGGAGACCCAGTACTTC. Translation gives CATSRDMPETQYF.

The chain joins TRBV6-1 to TRBJ1-4; unclear D gene. The germline V and J ends were trimmed by 2 bases and 4 bases, with 5 bases remaining between them. The CDR3 is made up of 13 amino acids. Germline lookup yields CDR1 MNHNS and CDR2 SASEGT. The DNA for the CDR3 is TGTGCCAGCAGTGAAAGGTATAATGAAAAACTGTTTTTT. Amino acid sequence: CASSERYNEKLFF.

CDR3 region: CASIQDPAGSYEQYF. The CDR3 DNA follows: TGTGCCAGCATCCAGGACCCCGCGGGCTCCTACGAGCAGTACTTC. This chain connects TRBV7-2 to TRBJ2-7; TRBD2 is a possible D gene (5 bases). V was pared by 7 bases and J by 0 bases, with 16 bases between. The germline V gene has CDR1 SGHTA and CDR2 FQGNSA. CDR3 size: 15 residues.

The chain couples TRBV11-2 to TRBJ1-5; D is unresolved. V lost 1 base and J 2 bases, leaving 15 bases between the germline ends. CDR1 and CDR2 (germline): SGHAT, FQNNGV. This CDR3 spans 17 amino acids. CDR3 coding DNA: TGTGCCAGCAGCTTAGGAATTGTGGGGATTGGCAATCAGCCCCAGCATTTT. It specifies CASSLGIVGIGNQPQHF.

V and J are TRBV6-1 and TRBJ1-2; D gene ambiguous. Germline CDR1 and CDR2: MNHNS and SASEGT. V lost 4 bases and J lost 4, with 10 bases in between. The CDR3 runs 13 residues. CDR3 bases: TGTGCCAGCAGTGCGGGCAGCCCCTATGGCTACACCTTC. Translated: CASSAGSPYGYTF.